The 32 T cell receptor beta chains below come from one sample, sequenced in a study of T cell clonotyping in hematopoietic cell transplantation. Data came from immunoSEQ multiplex PCR; TCRdb stores just in-frame clones and leaves some out. The sample carries 25,000 to 30,000 clones, approximately 82% recorded once. Time point reported: recipient sample about 28 days before transplant, after cytoreduction. Sample: peripheral blood mononuclear cells, taken before stem cell transplant. These receptor sequences come from a woman aged 55-69 years with acute myeloid leukemia. Some clones in this sample may be carry-over from other donors' samples.

This clone came up a few times. This chain uses TRBV5-1 with TRBJ1-4; no clear D gene. CDR1 SGHRS and CDR2 YFSETQ come from the germline V gene. Trimming left V 6 bases short and J 8 bases short, with 17 bases between. The CDR3 length is 14 residues. CDR3 nucleotides: TGCGCCAGCAAGGCCGGCAGGAACCTAGAAAAACTGTTTTTT. As protein: CASKAGRNLEKLFF.

This CDR3 is CSVESGGQGSDTQYF. The CDR3 coding sequence is TGCAGCGTTGAATCGGGTGGACAGGGCTCAGATACGCAGTATTTT. The V gene is TRBV29-1, the J gene TRBJ2-3, with 8 bases aligning to TRBD1. The CDR3 is made up of 15 amino acids. CDR1 and CDR2 (germline): SQVTM, ANQGSEA. V lost 2 bases to trimming and J lost 4 bases; unmatched junction nucleotides: 8.

The chain combines TRBV7-2 with TRBJ2-1; possible D gene TRBD2, 6 bases. The V end lost 5 bases, the J end lost 5 bases, and 13 bases lay between the germline ends. The CDR3 is made up of 14 amino acids. Germline loops: CDR1 SGHTA, CDR2 FQGNSA. This CDR3 is CASSTRDFDNEQFF. CDR3 in DNA: TGTGCCAGCAGCACCAGGGACTTCGACAATGAGCAGTTCTTC.

CDR3 nucleotides: TGTGCCATCAGTGAGGGGGGGAGCGAGCAGTACTTC. It encodes CAISEGGSEQYF. This sequence joins TRBV10-3 and TRBJ2-7, with D possibly being TRBD2 (6 bases). The V end lost 2 bases, the J end lost 6 bases, and 8 bases lay between the germline ends. CDR1 and CDR2 from the germline V gene are ENHRY and SYGVKD. The CDR3 is made up of 12 amino acids.

In DNA form, the CDR3 reads TGTGCCAGCAGCTTCGGTTGGGCAGGCAGCTCCTACGAGCAGTACTTC. This encodes CASSFGWAGSSYEQYF. This sequence joins TRBV11-2 and TRBJ2-7; the D is unclear. V dropped 3 bases and J dropped 0 bases, with 15 bases sitting between them. CDR3 length equals 16 residues. In germline, CDR1 is SGHAT, CDR2 FQNNGV.

The chain couples TRBV2 to TRBJ2-2; maybe TRBD2 (5 bases). This CDR3 spans 15 amino acids. CDR1 and CDR2 from the germline V gene are SNHLY and FYNNEI. V was pared by 10 bases and J by 5 bases, with 20 bases between. The CDR3 reads CATTGVARGTGELFF. Here the CDR3 DNA reads TGTGCCACCACTGGGGTAGCGCGAGGAACCGGGGAGCTGTTTTTT. Using reference TRBV2 and TRBJ2-2 for the parts outside the CDR3, the full variable domain is EPEVTQTPSHQVTQMGQEVILRCVPISNHLYFYWYRQILGQKVEFLVSFYNNEISEKSEIFDDQFSVERPDGSNFTLKIRSTKLEDSAMYFCATTGVARGTGELFFGEGSRLTVL.

The CDR3 bases are TGTGCCAGTAGTGTACAGGGCGCGAACACTGAAGCTTTCTTT. The encoded protein is CASSVQGANTEAFF. This chain joins TRBV19 and TRBJ1-1, with a possible D match to TRBD1 (6 bases). Trimming removed 5 bases at V and 1 base at J, with 11 bases between. Germline V gene lookup returns CDR1 LNHDA and CDR2 SQIVND (reference sequence). The CDR3 is 14 residues long.

This chain uses TRBV7-9 with TRBJ1-1; D unclear. The CDR3 contains 14 residues. V gave up 3 bases and J gave up 1 base, with 9 bases separating them. Per germline, CDR1 SEHNR and CDR2 FQNEAQ (reference sequence). CDR3 nucleotides: TGTGCCAGCAGCTTCCCACAGACGAACACTGAAGCTTTCTTT. Translation gives CASSFPQTNTEAFF.

The table lists this clone with a few counts. The gene calls are TRBV7-8 and TRBJ2-7; the match to TRBD2 covers 7 bases. The CDR3 has 18 residues. Germline V gives CDR1 SGHVS, CDR2 FQNEAQ. V dropped 4 bases and J dropped 7; count of bases not matched to a gene: 22. CDR3 protein: CASSSGFTVLRGVGEQYF. The CDR3 DNA follows: TGTGCCAGCAGCTCCGGGTTTACAGTCCTTCGGGGGGTGGGGGAGCAGTACTTC. Combining the CDR3 with reference TRBV7-8 and TRBJ2-7 gives the whole variable domain GAGVSQSPRYKVAKRGQDVALRCDPISGHVSLFWYQQALGQGPEFLTYFQNEAQLDKSGLPSDRFFAERPEGSVSTLKIQRTQQEDSAVYLCASSSGFTVLRGVGEQYFGPGTRLTVT.

The V call is TRBV19, the J call TRBJ2-7; 10 positions match TRBD2. V trimming: 5 bases; J trimming: 3 bases; junction bases outside the gene matches: 7. CDR1 and CDR2 (germline): LNHDA, SQIVND (reference sequence). This CDR3 is built from 15 residues. CDR3 sequence reads: CASSATSGASYEQYF. In DNA, the CDR3 is TGTGCCAGTAGTGCAACTAGCGGGGCAAGCTACGAGCAGTACTTC.

The rearrangement links TRBV5-1 to TRBJ1-2, with D maybe TRBD1 (6 bases). CDR1 is SGHRS and CDR2 is YFSETQ in the germline V gene. This CDR3 has 15 residues. V was pared by 4 bases and J by 0 bases, with 13 bases between. The CDR3 DNA reads as TGCGCCAGCAGCGCCGGATGGGGGCCTAACTATGGCTACACCTTC. Translation gives CASSAGWGPNYGYTF. The full variable domain, in which reference TRBV5-1 and TRBJ1-2 provide the parts outside the CDR3, is KAGVTQTPRYLIKTRGQQVTLSCSPISGHRSVSWYQQTPGQGLQFLFEYFSETQRNKGNFPGRFSGRQFSNSRSEMNVSTLELGDSALYLCASSAGWGPNYGYTFGSGTRLTVV.

This sequence joins TRBV11-2 and TRBJ1-1; 7 nucleotides line up with TRBD1. Germline V gene data show CDR1 as SGHAT and CDR2 as FQNNGV. The CDR3 totals 14 residues. V was clipped by 2 bases and J by 4 bases; unmatched bases: 4. The CDR3 reads CASSLPGGGTEAFF. The CDR3 DNA sequence: TGTGCCAGCAGCTTACCAGGGGGGGGCACTGAAGCTTTCTTT. Full variable domain (rest looked up from reference TRBV11-2 and TRBJ1-1): EAGVAQSPRYKIIEKRQSVAFWCNPISGHATLYWYQQILGQGPKLLIQFQNNGVVDDSQLPKDRFSAERLKGVDSTLKIQPAKLEDSAVYLCASSLPGGGTEAFFGQGTRLTVV.

The chain combines TRBV7-9 with TRBJ2-7; 7 nucleotides match TRBD2. The junction had 16 bases not matched to a gene; V was cut back by 5 bases and J by 6 bases. CDR3 length equals 16 residues. Germline V gene sequence: CDR1 SEHNR, CDR2 FQNEAQ (reference sequence). CDR3: CASSPGAVAGVTEQYF. CDR3 DNA: TGTGCCAGCAGCCCCGGGGCGGTCGCGGGAGTGACCGAGCAGTACTTC.

V usage is TRBV7-2 and J usage is TRBJ2-3, with TRBD1 matching over 7 bases. The CDR3 is 16 residues long. V lost 5 bases to trimming and J lost 0 bases; unmatched junction nucleotides: 8. Germline CDR1 SGHTA, CDR2 FQGNSA. The CDR3 here is CASSPDRAPSTDTQYF. Written as DNA, the CDR3 is TGTGCCAGCAGCCCAGACAGGGCCCCCAGCACAGATACGCAGTATTTT.

The CDR3 DNA is TGCGCCAGCAGCCAAGGTCTGGGCCCCCCACAAGAGACCCAGTACTTC. Protein sequence: CASSQGLGPPQETQYF. The chain joins TRBV4-3 to TRBJ2-5; the D is unclear. The V gene's germline CDR1 is LGHNA and CDR2 YSLEER. The CDR3 is 16 amino acids. Trimming stripped 1 base from V and 2 bases from J, with 14 bases between.

This CDR3 is CSARWDYEQYF. The CDR3 nucleotides are TGCAGTGCTAGGTGGGACTACGAGCAGTACTTC. This chain connects TRBV20-1 to TRBJ2-7; no reliable D call. The V gene lost 3 bases and the J gene lost 3 bases, with 6 bases spanning the gap. Germline assignment: CDR1 DFQATT and CDR2 SNEGSKA (reference sequence). This CDR3 is built from 11 residues.

This clone occurred a few times. V usage is TRBV7-2 and J usage is TRBJ1-6; 10 bases line up with TRBD1. This CDR3 has 16 amino acids. The V gene's germline CDR1 is SGHTA and CDR2 FQGNSA. V lost 2 bases to trimming and J lost 9 bases; unmatched junction nucleotides: 7. The CDR3 here is CASSLKAGQGSSPLHF. DNA for the CDR3: TGTGCCAGCAGCTTAAAGGCGGGACAGGGGTCTTCACCCCTCCACTTT.

The genes are TRBV28 and TRBJ2-7; no reliable D call. The CDR3 covers 13 residues. Per germline, CDR1 MDHEN and CDR2 SYDVKM. V lost 6 bases and J 2 bases, leaving 11 bases between the germline ends. The CDR3 region is CASRTPEPYEQYF. The CDR3 DNA is TGTGCCAGCAGAACGCCAGAACCCTACGAGCAGTACTTC. The entire variable domain, with the rest obtained from reference TRBV28 and TRBJ2-7, is as follows: DVKVTQSSRYLVKRTGEKVFLECVQDMDHENMFWYRQDPGLGLRLIYFSYDVKMKEKGDIPEGYSVSREKKERFSLILESASTNQTSMYLCASRTPEPYEQYFGPGTRLTVT.

This clone appeared once. This sequence joins TRBV20-1 and TRBJ1-2; D is unclear. Trimming stripped 6 bases from V and 7 bases from J, with 9 bases between. The CDR3 loop spans 10 amino acids. CDR1 and CDR2 (germline): DFQATT, SNEGSKA (reference sequence). CDR3 bases: TGCAGTGCCCCTCTATTTGGCTACACCTTC. Amino acids: CSAPLFGYTF.

The chain employs TRBV28 and TRBJ2-7; no clear D gene. Germline values: CDR1 MDHEN, CDR2 SYDVKM. The CDR3 has 11 amino acids. Trimming took off 7 bases at V and 2 bases at J, with 6 bases between the two ends. CDR3 loop: CASTSAYEQYF. DNA of the CDR3: TGTGCCAGCACCTCCGCCTACGAGCAGTACTTC.

The V and J genes are TRBV7-3 and TRBJ1-4, with D hard to call. The CDR3 spans 11 residues. The V end lost 5 bases, the J end lost 14 bases, and 12 bases lay between the germline ends. Germline CDR1 SGHTA, CDR2 FQGTGA. CDR3 loop: CASSREGSLFF. CDR3 in DNA: TGTGCCAGCAGCCGAGAGGGATCCCTGTTTTTT.

This clone is termed medium-sized. Other DNA variants within this sample encode the same CDR3. The CDR3 loop is CASSVAREETQYF. The CDR3 DNA sequence: TGTGCCAGCAGCGTCGCCAGGGAAGAGACCCAGTACTTC. The chain combines TRBV9 with TRBJ2-5, with a weak D call TRBD1 (5 bases). This CDR3 has 13 residues. V was cut by 2 bases and J by 3 bases, with 8 bases left in between. Germline V gene data show CDR1 as SGDLS and CDR2 as YYNGEE.

This clone was recorded once. The chain has TRBV5-1 and TRBJ2-2, with a tentative D call TRBD2 (6 bases). This CDR3 has 16 amino acids. Germline V gives CDR1 SGHRS, CDR2 YFSETQ. Trimming took off 4 bases at V and 0 bases at J, with 13 bases between the two ends. DNA of the CDR3: TGCGCCAGCAGCCCGCTAGCGTACGCGAACACCGGGGAGCTGTTTTTT. This gives the protein CASSPLAYANTGELFF.

The genes are TRBV27 and TRBJ1-1; possible D gene TRBD1, 6 bases. Germline CDR1 is MNHEY and CDR2 is SMNVEV (reference sequence). V was trimmed by 3 bases and J by 5 bases, leaving 13 bases between them. This CDR3 comprises 14 residues. The CDR3 region has the DNA TGTGCCAGCAGTTTTATGGGAGGGGGAACTGAAGCTTTCTTT. This translates into CASSFMGGGTEAFF.

In this sample, this clone turned up a few times. This rearrangement joins TRBV28 to TRBJ2-7; D ambiguous. There are 10 residues in the CDR3. CDR1 and CDR2 from the germline V gene are MDHEN and SYDVKM. The V end lost 11 bases, the J end lost 6 bases, and 11 bases lay between the germline ends. DNA for the CDR3: TGTGCCGCCGGAGTCCTCGAGCAGTACTTC. Residues: CAAGVLEQYF.

This clone was detected once. CDR3 protein: CARSPNRFITDTQYF. The CDR3 DNA sequence: TGTGCCAGAAGCCCTAACAGGTTTATCACAGATACGCAGTATTTT. V is TRBV5-3 and J is TRBJ2-3; D is perhaps TRBD1 (5 bases). TRBV5-3 is known as an ORF, though its function is uncertain. This CDR3 has 15 amino acids. Trimming took off 4 bases at V and 2 bases at J, with 14 bases between the two ends.

The rearrangement links TRBV6-6 to TRBJ1-2; TRBD1 might be the D (5 bases). Trimming took off 3 bases at V and 2 bases at J, with 7 bases between the two ends. The CDR3 length is 13 residues. Germline V gene sequence: CDR1 MNHNY, CDR2 SVGAGI (reference sequence). The CDR3 here is CASSYEGNYGYTF. The CDR3 bases are TGTGCCAGCAGTTATGAGGGGAACTATGGCTACACCTTC.

The chain uses TRBV19 and TRBJ1-1, with 7 bases matching TRBD1. V was clipped by 3 bases and J by 5 bases; unmatched bases: 9. The CDR3 contains 15 residues. Germline assignment: CDR1 LNHDA and CDR2 SQIVND (reference sequence). The CDR3 DNA is TGTGCCAGTAGTATTGGTGGAAGGGGGCATACTGAAGCTTTCTTT. Its translation: CASSIGGRGHTEAFF.

The V call is TRBV6-6, the J call TRBJ1-5, with 9 nucleotides matching TRBD1. CDR1 and CDR2 (germline): MNHNY, SVGAGI (reference sequence). Unmatched junction bases numbered 12, after V lost 6 bases and J lost 6 bases. The CDR3 sequence is 16 residues long. For the CDR3, the DNA is TGTGCCAGCAGGCGAGAGGGACAGGGATGGAGTCAGCCCCAGCATTTT. Amino acid sequence: CASRREGQGWSQPQHF.

This clone was seen a handful of times. V gene TRBV28 combines with J gene TRBJ2-3, with TRBD2 matching over 13 bases. The trim removed 5 bases at V and 5 bases at J, leaving 4 bases unmatched. The CDR3 consists of 15 residues. In germline, CDR1 is MDHEN, CDR2 SYDVKM. The DNA for the CDR3 is TGTGCCAGCAGTGGACTAGCGGGAGTTCTAGATACGCAGTATTTT. Translated: CASSGLAGVLDTQYF.

CDR3 region: CATRLPKGTEAFF. The CDR3 DNA sequence: TGTGCCACCAGACTCCCAAAAGGGACTGAAGCTTTCTTT. The V call is TRBV19, the J call TRBJ1-1; no reliable D call. V was pared by 10 bases and J by 5 bases, with 17 bases between. The CDR3 extends over 13 amino acids. The germline V gene has CDR1 LNHDA and CDR2 SQIVND (reference sequence).

V gene TRBV4-3 combines with J gene TRBJ1-5; D gene uncertain. The CDR3 consists of 15 residues. Between the trimmed V and J ends, which lost 0 bases and 2 bases, there was a span of 8 bases. CDR1 and CDR2 from the germline V gene are LGHNA and YSLEER. The CDR3 is CASSQDATGNQPQHF. CDR3 DNA: TGCGCCAGCAGCCAAGATGCGACGGGCAATCAGCCCCAGCATTTT.